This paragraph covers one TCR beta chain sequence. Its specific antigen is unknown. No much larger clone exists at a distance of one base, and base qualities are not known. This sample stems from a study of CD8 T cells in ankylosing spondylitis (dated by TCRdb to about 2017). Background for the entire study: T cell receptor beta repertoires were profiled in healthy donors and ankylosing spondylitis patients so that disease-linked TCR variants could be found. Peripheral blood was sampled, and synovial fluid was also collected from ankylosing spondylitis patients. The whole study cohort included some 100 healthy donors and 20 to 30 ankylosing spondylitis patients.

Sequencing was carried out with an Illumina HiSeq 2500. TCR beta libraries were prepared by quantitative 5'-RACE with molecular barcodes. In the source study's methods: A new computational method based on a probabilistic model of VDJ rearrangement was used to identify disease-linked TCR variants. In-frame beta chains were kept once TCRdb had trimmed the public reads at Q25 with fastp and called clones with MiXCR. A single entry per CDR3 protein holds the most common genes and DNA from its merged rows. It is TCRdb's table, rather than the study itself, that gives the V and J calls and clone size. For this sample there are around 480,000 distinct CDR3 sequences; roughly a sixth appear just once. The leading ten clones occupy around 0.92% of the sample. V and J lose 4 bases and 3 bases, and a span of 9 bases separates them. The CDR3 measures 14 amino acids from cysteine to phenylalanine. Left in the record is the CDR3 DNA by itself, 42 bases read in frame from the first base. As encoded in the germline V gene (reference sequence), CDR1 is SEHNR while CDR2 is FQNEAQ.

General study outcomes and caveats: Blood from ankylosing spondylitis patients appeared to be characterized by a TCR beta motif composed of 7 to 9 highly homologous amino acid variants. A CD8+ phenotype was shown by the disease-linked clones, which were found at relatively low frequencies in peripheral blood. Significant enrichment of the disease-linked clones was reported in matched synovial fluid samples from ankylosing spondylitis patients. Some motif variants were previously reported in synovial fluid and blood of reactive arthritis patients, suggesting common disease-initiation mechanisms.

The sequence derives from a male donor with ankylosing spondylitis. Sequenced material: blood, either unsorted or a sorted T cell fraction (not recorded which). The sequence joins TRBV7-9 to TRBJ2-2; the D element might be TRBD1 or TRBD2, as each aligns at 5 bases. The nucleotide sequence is TGTGCCAGCAGCTGGGGGTCTGACACCGGGGAGCTGTTTTTT. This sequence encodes CASSWGSDTGELFF.